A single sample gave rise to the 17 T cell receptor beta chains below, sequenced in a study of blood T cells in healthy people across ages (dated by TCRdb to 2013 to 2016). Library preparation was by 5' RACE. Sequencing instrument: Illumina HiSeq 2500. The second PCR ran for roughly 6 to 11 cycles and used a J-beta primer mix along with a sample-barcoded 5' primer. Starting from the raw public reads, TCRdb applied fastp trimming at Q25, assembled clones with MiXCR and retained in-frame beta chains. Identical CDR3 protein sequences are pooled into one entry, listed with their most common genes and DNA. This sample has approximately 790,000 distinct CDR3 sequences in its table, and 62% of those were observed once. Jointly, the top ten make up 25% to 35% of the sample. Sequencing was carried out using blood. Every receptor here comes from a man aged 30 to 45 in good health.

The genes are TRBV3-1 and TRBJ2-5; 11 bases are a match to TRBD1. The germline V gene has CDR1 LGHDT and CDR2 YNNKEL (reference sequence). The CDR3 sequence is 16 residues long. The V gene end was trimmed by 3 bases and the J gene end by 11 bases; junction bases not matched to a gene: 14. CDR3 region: CASSQTRTGGMGEQYF. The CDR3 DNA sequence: TGTGCCAGCAGCCAGACCCGGACAGGGGGCATGGGTGAGCAGTACTTC.

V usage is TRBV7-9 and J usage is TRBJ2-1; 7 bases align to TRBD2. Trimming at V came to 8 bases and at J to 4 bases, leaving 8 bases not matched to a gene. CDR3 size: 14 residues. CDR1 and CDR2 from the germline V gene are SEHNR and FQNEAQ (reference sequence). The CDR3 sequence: CASPRAGEYNEQFF. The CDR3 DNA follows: TGTGCCAGCCCGCGGGCGGGGGAATACAATGAGCAGTTCTTC. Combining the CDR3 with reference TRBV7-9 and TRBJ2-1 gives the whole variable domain DTGVSQNPRHKITKRGQNVTFRCDPISEHNRLYWYRQTLGQGPEFLTYFQNEAQLEKSRLLSDRFSAERPKGSFSTLEIQRTEQGDSAMYLCASPRAGEYNEQFFGPGTRLTVL.

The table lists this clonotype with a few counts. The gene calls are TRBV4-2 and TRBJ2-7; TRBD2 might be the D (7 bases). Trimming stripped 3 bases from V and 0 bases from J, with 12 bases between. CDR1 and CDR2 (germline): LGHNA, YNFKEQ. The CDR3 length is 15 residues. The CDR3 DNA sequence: TGTGCCAGCAGCCACGAGGGGGGGTCCTCCTACGAGCAGTACTTC. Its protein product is CASSHEGGSSYEQYF.

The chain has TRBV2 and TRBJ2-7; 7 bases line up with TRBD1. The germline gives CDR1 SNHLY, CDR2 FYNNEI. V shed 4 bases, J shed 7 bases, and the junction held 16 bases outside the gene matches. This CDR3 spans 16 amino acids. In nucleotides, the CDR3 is TGTGCCAGCAGTGGAGGGGACAGAAGCTCCTACAATGAGCAGTACTTC. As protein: CASSGGDRSSYNEQYF. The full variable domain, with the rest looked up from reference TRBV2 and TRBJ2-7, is EPEVTQTPSHQVTQMGQEVILRCVPISNHLYFYWYRQILGQKVEFLVSFYNNEISEKSEIFDDQFSVERPDGSNFTLKIRSTKLEDSAMYFCASSGGDRSSYNEQYFGPGTRLTVT.

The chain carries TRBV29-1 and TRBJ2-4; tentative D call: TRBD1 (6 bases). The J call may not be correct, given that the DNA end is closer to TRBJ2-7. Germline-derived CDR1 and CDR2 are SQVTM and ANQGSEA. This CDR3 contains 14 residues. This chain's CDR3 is CSVSRGDRLYEQYF. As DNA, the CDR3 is TGCAGCGTTAGCAGGGGAGACCGACTCTACGAGCAGTACTTC.

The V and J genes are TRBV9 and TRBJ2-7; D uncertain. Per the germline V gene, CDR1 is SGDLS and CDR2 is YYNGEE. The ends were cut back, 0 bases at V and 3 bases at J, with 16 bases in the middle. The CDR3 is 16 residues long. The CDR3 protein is CASSVDPSERSYEQYF. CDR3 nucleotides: TGTGCCAGCAGCGTAGACCCCAGCGAGAGAAGCTACGAGCAGTACTTC.

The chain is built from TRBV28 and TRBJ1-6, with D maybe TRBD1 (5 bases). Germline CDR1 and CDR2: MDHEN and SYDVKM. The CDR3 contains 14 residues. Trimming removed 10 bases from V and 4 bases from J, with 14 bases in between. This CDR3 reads CATTGGRYNSPLHF. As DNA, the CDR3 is TGTGCCACCACCGGGGGAAGGTATAATTCACCCCTCCACTTT. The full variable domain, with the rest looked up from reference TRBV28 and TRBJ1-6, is DVKVTQSSRYLVKRTGEKVFLECVQDMDHENMFWYRQDPGLGLRLIYFSYDVKMKEKGDIPEGYSVSREKKERFSLILESASTNQTSMYLCATTGGRYNSPLHFGNGTRLTVT.

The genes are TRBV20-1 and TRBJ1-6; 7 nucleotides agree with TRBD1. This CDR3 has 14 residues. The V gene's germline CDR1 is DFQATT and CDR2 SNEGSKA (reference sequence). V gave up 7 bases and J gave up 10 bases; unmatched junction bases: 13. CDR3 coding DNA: TGCAGTGTATTAGAAGACAGGGCCCGGTCACCCCTCCACTTT. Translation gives CSVLEDRARSPLHF.

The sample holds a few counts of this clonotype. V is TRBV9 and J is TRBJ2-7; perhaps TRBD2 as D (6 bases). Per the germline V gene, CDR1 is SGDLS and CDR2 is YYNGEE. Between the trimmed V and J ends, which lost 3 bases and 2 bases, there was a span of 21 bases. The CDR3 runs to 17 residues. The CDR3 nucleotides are TGTGCCAGCAGCGATGGAGGGCGGCTCTCGCAACCCTACGAGCAGTACTTC. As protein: CASSDGGRLSQPYEQYF.

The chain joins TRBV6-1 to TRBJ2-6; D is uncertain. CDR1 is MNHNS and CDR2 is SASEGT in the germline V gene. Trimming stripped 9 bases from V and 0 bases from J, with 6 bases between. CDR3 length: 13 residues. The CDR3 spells CASVNSGANVLTF. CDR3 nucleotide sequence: TGTGCCAGTGTAAACTCTGGGGCCAACGTCCTGACTTTC.

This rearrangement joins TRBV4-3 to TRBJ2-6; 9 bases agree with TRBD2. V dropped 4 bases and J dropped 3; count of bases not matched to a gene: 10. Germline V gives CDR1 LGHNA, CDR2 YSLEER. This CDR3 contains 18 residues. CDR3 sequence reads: CASSPRVAGAGGANVLTF. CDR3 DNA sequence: TGCGCCAGCAGCCCCCGTGTAGCGGGGGCGGGTGGGGCCAACGTCCTGACTTTC.

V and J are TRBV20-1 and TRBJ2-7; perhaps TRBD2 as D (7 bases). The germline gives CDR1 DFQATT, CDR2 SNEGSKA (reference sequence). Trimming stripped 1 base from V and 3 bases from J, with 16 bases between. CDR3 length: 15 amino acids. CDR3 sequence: CSARAPAGADYEQYF. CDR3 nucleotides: TGCAGTGCTAGAGCCCCCGCGGGGGCTGACTACGAGCAGTACTTC.

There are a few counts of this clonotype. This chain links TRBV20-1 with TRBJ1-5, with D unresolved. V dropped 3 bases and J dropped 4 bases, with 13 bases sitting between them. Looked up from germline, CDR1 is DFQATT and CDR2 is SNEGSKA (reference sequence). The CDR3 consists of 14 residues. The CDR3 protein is CSARGSEGNQPQHF. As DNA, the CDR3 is TGCAGTGCTAGGGGGTCCGAAGGAAATCAGCCCCAGCATTTT.

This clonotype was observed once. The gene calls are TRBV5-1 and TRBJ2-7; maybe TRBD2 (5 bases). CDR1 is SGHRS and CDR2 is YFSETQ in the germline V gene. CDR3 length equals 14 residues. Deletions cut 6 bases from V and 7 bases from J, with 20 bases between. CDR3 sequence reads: CASTWGSADNEQYF. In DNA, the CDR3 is TGCGCCAGCACCTGGGGTAGCGCTGACAATGAGCAGTACTTC.

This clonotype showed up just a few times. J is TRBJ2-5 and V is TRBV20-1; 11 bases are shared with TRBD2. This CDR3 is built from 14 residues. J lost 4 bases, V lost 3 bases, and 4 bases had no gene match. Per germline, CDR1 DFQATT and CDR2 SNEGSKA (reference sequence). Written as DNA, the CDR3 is TGCAGTGCTAGTCTAGCGGGGGGAGTAGAGACCCAGTACTTC. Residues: CSASLAGGVETQYF.

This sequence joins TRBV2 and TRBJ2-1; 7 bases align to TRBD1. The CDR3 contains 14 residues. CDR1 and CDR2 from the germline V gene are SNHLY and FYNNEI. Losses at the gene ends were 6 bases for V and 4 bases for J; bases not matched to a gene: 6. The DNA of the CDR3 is TGTGCCAGCAGCGCGGACAGGCCATACAATGAGCAGTTCTTC. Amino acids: CASSADRPYNEQFF.

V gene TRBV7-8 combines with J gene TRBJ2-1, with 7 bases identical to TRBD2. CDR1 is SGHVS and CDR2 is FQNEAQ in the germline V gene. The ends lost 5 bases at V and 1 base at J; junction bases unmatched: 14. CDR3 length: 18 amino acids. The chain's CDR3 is CASSPGYWGGKSYNEQFF. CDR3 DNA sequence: TGTGCCAGCAGCCCAGGATATTGGGGGGGGAAATCCTACAATGAGCAGTTCTTC.